This T cell receptor (beta chain) derives from a study of blood T cell repertoires in COVID-19. Sequencing used immunoSEQ multiplex PCR; TCRdb keeps in-frame clones, though not all of them. The sample lists more than 200,000 clones; 85% to 90% were seen once. The CDR3 covers 14 residues. The V and J ends lost 2 bases and 6 bases respectively, with 14 bases between them. Germline loops: CDR1 LNHDA, CDR2 SQIVND (reference sequence). The rearrangement uses TRBV19 and TRBJ2-7; maybe TRBD2 (6 bases). The source material was PBMCs or T cells enriched from blood (not recorded which). This TCR was recovered from a woman in her 30s with acute COVID-19. DNA for the CDR3: TGTGCCAGTAGTATAACATATAGCGGAGGCGAGCAGTACTTC. Encoded protein: CASSITYSGGEQYF.